This is a list of T cell receptor beta chains from one sample in a study of blood T cell repertoires in COVID-19. Data came from immunoSEQ multiplex PCR; TCRdb stores just in-frame clones and leaves some out. The sample lists 250,000 to 300,000 clones; 75% to 90% were seen once. Sequencing used peripheral blood. The receptors come from a woman in her seventies with COVID-19, enrolled during active disease. CDR3s include the opening cysteine and the closing phenylalanine or tryptophan. A D gene is named only where the DNA matches it firmly. Rows may omit the clone size; those that give it use once, few, many or a size class.

j_gene | d_gene | abundance | v_gene | CDR3nt | CDR3aa
TRBJ1-2 | . | . | TRBV5-5 | TGTGCCAGCAGCTTGGCCATGGCAGACTATGGCTACACCTTC | CASSLAMADYGYTF
TRBJ1-2 | . | . | TRBV18 | TGTGCCAGCTCACCACAGAAGGGGATAGGGTATGGCTACACCTTC | CASSPQKGIGYGYTF
TRBJ1-6 | . | . | TRBV2 | TGTGCCAGCAGACGGCAGGGTTCACCCCTCCACTTT | CASRRQGSPLHF
TRBJ2-1 | . | . | TRBV11-3 | TGTGCCAGCAGCAAAGGGGCCTACGGCGAAGCCGGTGGTGAGCAGTTCTTC | CASSKGAYGEAGGEQFF
TRBJ2-2 | . | . | TRBV24-1 | TGTGCCACCAGTGATTATTACAGCGGGGAGCTGTTTTTT | CATSDYYSGELFF
TRBJ2-1 | . | . | TRBV30 | TGTGCCTGGACAGGACTGAACTCCTACAATGAGCAGTTCTTC | CAWTGLNSYNEQFF
TRBJ1-2 | . | few | TRBV19 | TGTGCCAGTAGTATCGGCGCAGGGGCTGTCTATGGCTACACCTTC | CASSIGAGAVYGYTF
TRBJ2-2 | . | . | TRBV9 | TGTGCCAGCAGCGTAGGCAGGCGTAACACCGGGGAGCTGTTTTTT | CASSVGRRNTGELFF
TRBJ2-7 | . | . | TRBV18 | TGTGCCAGCTCACGGGGCGACGAGCAGTACTTC | CASSRGDEQYF
TRBJ2-5 | . | . | TRBV2 | TGTGCCAGCACTGGGGACTTCAGGGAGACCCAGTACTTC | CASTGDFRETQYF
TRBJ1-5 | TRBD1 | . | TRBV28 | TGTGCCAGCACCATACAGGGGGCGGTTCAGCCCCAGCATTTT | CASTIQGAVQPQHF
TRBJ1-3 | . | . | TRBV9 | TGTGCCAGCAGCGTGAGGGGGAATGGAAACACCATATATTTT | CASSVRGNGNTIYF
TRBJ2-7 | TRBD1 | . | TRBV9 | TGTGCCAGCAGCGACAGACAGGGGGCTCCCTCCTACGAGCAGTACTTC | CASSDRQGAPSYEQYF
TRBJ2-7 | TRBD1 | . | TRBV15 | TGTGCCACCAGCAGAAAGGGGGGACAGGGGGCGTACGAGCAGTACTTC | CATSRKGGQGAYEQYF
TRBJ1-1 | TRBD1 | . | TRBV2 | TGTGCCAGCAGAGTGAAACGAGGACAGGGAAACACTGAAGCTTTCTTT | CASRVKRGQGNTEAFF
TRBJ2-7 | TRBD2 | . | TRBV9 | TGTGCCAGCAGCCCCAAACTAGCGGGGGGCCCAGGGGAGCAGTACTTC | CASSPKLAGGPGEQYF